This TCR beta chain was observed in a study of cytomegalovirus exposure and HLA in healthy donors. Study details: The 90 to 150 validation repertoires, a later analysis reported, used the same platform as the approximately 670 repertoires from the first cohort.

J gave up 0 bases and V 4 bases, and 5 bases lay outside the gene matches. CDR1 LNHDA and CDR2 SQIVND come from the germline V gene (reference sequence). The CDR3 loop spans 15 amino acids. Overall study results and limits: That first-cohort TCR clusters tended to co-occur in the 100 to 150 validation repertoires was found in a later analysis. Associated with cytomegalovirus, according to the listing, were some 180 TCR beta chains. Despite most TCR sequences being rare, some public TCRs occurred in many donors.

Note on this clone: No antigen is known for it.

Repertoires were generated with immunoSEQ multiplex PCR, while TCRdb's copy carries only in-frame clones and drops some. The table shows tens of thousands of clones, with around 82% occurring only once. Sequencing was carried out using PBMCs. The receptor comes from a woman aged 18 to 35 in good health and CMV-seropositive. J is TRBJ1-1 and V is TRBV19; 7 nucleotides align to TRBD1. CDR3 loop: CASSRRTGLNTEAFF. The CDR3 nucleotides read TGTGCCAGTAGTAGGAGGACAGGCTTGAACACTGAAGCTTTCTTT.